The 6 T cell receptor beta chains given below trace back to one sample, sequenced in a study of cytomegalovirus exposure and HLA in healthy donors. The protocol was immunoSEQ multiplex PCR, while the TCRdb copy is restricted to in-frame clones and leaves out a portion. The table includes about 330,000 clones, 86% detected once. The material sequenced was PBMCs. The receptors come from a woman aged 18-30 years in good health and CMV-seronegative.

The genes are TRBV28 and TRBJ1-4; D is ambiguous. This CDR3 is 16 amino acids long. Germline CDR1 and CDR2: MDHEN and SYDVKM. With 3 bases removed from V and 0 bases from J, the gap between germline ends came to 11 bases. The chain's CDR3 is CASSLPPGATNEKLFF. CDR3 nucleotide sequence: TGTGCCAGCAGTTTGCCCCCGGGAGCAACTAATGAAAAACTGTTTTTT.

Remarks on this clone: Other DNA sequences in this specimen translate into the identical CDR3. CDR3 sequence: CASSRDRGNQPQHF. The CDR3, as DNA: TGTGCCAGCAGTCGCGACAGGGGAAATCAGCCCCAGCATTTT. The rearrangement joins TRBV27 to TRBJ1-5, with 8 bases identical to TRBD1. J was trimmed by 4 bases and V by 5 bases; bases with no gene match: 4. The germline V gene has CDR1 MNHEY and CDR2 SMNVEV (reference sequence). The CDR3 runs 14 residues.

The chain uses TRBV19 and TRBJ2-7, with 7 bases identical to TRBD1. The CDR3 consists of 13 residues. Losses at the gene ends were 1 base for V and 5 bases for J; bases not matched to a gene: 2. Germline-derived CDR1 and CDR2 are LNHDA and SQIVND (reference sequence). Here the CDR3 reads CASSIVGTDEQYF. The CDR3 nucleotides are TGTGCCAGTAGTATAGTTGGGACAGACGAGCAGTACTTC.

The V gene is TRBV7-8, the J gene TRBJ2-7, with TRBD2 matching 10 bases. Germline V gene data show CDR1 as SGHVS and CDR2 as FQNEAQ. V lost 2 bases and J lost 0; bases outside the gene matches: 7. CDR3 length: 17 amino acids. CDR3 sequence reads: CASSLRLPSGSSYEQYF. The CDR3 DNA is TGTGCCAGCAGCTTAAGGCTTCCTAGCGGGAGCTCCTACGAGCAGTACTTC. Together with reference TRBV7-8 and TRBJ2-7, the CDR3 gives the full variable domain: GAGVSQSPRYKVAKRGQDVALRCDPISGHVSLFWYQQALGQGPEFLTYFQNEAQLDKSGLPSDRFFAERPEGSVSTLKIQRTQQEDSAVYLCASSLRLPSGSSYEQYFGPGTRLTVT.

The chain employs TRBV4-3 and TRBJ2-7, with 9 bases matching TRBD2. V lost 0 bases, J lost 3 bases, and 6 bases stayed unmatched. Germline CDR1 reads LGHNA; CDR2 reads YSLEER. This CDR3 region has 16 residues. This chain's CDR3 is CASSQDGAGGSYEQYF. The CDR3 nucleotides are TGCGCCAGCAGCCAAGATGGAGCGGGAGGTAGCTACGAGCAGTACTTC.

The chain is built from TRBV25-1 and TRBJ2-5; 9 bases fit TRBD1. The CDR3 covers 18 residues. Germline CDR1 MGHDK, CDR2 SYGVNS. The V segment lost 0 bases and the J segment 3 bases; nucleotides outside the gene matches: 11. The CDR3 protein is CASSEYGDRVFLEETQYF. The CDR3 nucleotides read TGTGCCAGCAGTGAATATGGGGACAGGGTTTTTTTGGAAGAGACCCAGTACTTC.